This section outlines one T cell receptor (beta chain) sequence together with its context. Method: immunoSEQ multiplex PCR; TCRdb's copy keeps in-frame clones and lacks some. The table records roughly 500,000 clones, 70% to 90% of them present only once. This entry comes from a study of blood T cell repertoires in COVID-19. Participants reported their clinical history, and cohort assignment relied on those reports. The receptor comes from a woman aged 60-75 years who had recovered from COVID-19. The sample was PBMCs or T cells enriched from blood (not recorded which).

CDR3 protein: CAIGGGSTDTQYF. The DNA for the CDR3 is TGTGCCATTGGCGGGGGAAGCACAGATACGCAGTATTTT. The chain employs TRBV27 and TRBJ2-3; 7 bases match TRBD2. This CDR3 comprises 13 residues. Per germline, CDR1 MNHEY and CDR2 SMNVEV (reference sequence). The V and J ends lost 10 bases and 0 bases, in that order; junction bases with no gene match: 4.